Listed here is a single T cell receptor beta chain. The data were obtained in a study of shared clonotypes between healthy human individuals. With 7 bases removed from V and 4 bases from J, the gap between germline ends came to 14 bases. The CDR3 is 13 amino acids. The germline V gene encodes CDR1 MNHEY and CDR2 SMNVEV (reference sequence). Naive CD8 isolation took CD45RO-negative cells positively selected for CCR7 and excluded terminally differentiated effector memory CD45RA+ cells. Several immunoSEQ plates received, in even portions, the genomic DNA of each subset. Sequencing was performed with immunoSEQ multiplex PCR; in TCRdb, only in-frame clones are kept and a portion is missing. The sample consists of 1.5 million to 2.5 million clones, just under 95% of them appearing once.

The sample was naive CD8+ T cells sorted from blood. This receptor was obtained from a man in his late teens or twenties in good health. V is TRBV27 and J is TRBJ2-7; weak D call: TRBD2 (5 bases). As DNA, the CDR3 is TGTGCCAGCACCCTCGTCGCGGGTTACGAGCAGTACTTC. Its protein product is CASTLVAGYEQYF.